Listed below are T cell receptor beta chains from one sample, sequenced in a study of spatial heterogeneity in lung cancer. TCRdb re-derived calls from the 5' RACE reads in MiXCR, one entry per CDR3 protein. The sample includes roughly 39,000 distinct CDR3 sequences, around 7% of them seen just once. The sequencing used PBMCs, collected at surgery. Receptors were obtained from a male donor with early-stage non-small cell lung cancer. Both conserved end residues are part of each CDR3. Fields, in order: D gene, CDR3 length, J gene, clone size, V gene, CDR3 protein, CDR3 DNA. The D gene is left open where the match is weak. The listing skips clone size in some rows; elsewhere it reads once, few, many or a size class.

D: .; length: 11; J: TRBJ2-1; size: .; V: TRBV7-8; CDR3: CASSFGSEQFF; DNA: TGTGCCAGCAGCTTTGGATCGGAGCAGTTCTTC
D: .; length: 15; J: TRBJ1-1; size: .; V: TRBV20-1; CDR3: CSATPMTVLNTEAFF; DNA: TGCAGTGCTACCCCTATGACGGTATTGAACACTGAAGCTTTCTTT
D: .; length: 14; J: TRBJ2-2; size: .; V: TRBV12-3/TRBV12-4; CDR3: CASRVGTSTGELFF; DNA: TGTGCCAGCAGGGTAGGGACCTCCACCGGGGAGCTGTTTTTT
D: .; length: 12; J: TRBJ1-5; size: few; V: TRBV29-1; CDR3: CSVRDTNQPQHF; DNA: TGCAGCGTTAGGGACACTAATCAGCCCCAGCATTTT
D: TRBD2; length: 18; J: TRBJ2-1; size: many; V: TRBV5-1; CDR3: CASSWGLAGSGGSGEQFF; DNA: TGCGCCAGCAGCTGGGGACTAGCGGGGTCTGGTGGATCGGGTGAGCAGTTCTTC
D: .; length: 15; J: TRBJ1-2; size: .; V: TRBV4-2; CDR3: CASSQDLQGVYGYTF; DNA: TGTGCCAGCAGCCAAGATCTACAGGGCGTCTATGGCTACACCTTC
D: .; length: 12; J: TRBJ2-3; size: many; V: TRBV19; CDR3: CATSGDGDTQYF; DNA: TGTGCCACTTCGGGAGACGGCGATACGCAGTATTTT
D: TRBD2; length: 19; J: TRBJ2-5; size: many; V: TRBV7-8; CDR3: CASILYGTSGGITQETQYF; DNA: TGTGCCAGCATCCTTTACGGGACTAGCGGGGGTATAACCCAAGAGACCCAGTACTTC
D: TRBD1; length: 18; J: TRBJ1-6; size: .; V: TRBV10-2; CDR3: CASSDRTGGGSYNSPLHF; DNA: TGCGCCAGCAGCGACCGTACAGGGGGGGGATCCTATAATTCACCCCTCCACTTT
D: .; length: 14; J: TRBJ1-1; size: many; V: TRBV6-1; CDR3: CASSEIDRPLWAFF; DNA: TGTGCCAGCAGTGAAATCGACAGGCCCCTATGGGCTTTCTTT
D: TRBD2; length: 16; J: TRBJ2-2; size: few; V: TRBV5-6; CDR3: CASSFSRTSGTGELFF; DNA: TGTGCCAGCAGCTTTTCTCGGACTAGCGGAACCGGGGAGCTGTTTTTT
D: .; length: 15; J: TRBJ2-1; size: few; V: TRBV11-3; CDR3: CASSHGASTYNEQFF; DNA: TGTGCCAGCAGCCATGGTGCTAGTACCTACAATGAGCAGTTCTTC
D: .; length: 15; J: TRBJ2-7; size: .; V: TRBV6-1; CDR3: CASSEFPGSPYEQYF; DNA: TGTGCCAGCAGTGAATTCCCAGGGAGCCCCTACGAGCAGTACTTC